This T cell receptor (beta chain) emerged from a study of OX40 agonist ivuxolimab in advanced cancers. Study-wide context: The patients received ivuxolimab by intravenous route every 2 weeks at 0.01 to 10 mg/kg. The diagnoses of dose-escalation patients were hepatocellular carcinoma, melanoma, renal cell or head and neck cancer.

The investigators sampled blood at baseline, at cycle 4 day 1, and at cycle 7 day 1. The V gene lost 6 bases and the J gene lost 3 bases, with 11 bases spanning the gap. CDR1 and CDR2 (germline): MDHEN, SYDVKM. There are 13 residues in the CDR3. TCRdb keeps only in-frame clones here, not all; method: immunoSEQ multiplex PCR. The sample has 30,000 to 40,000 clones; more than 80% are singletons. The chain recombines TRBV28 with TRBJ1-1; no definite D call. The material sequenced was CD4+ or CD8+ T cells sorted from blood, taken in a trial of the OX40 agonist ivuxolimab. The source is an adult with an advanced solid tumor such as melanoma, head and neck, liver or kidney cancer. CDR3 sequence (DNA): TGTGCCAGCAGGGAGGATTGGGACACTGAAGCTTTCTTT. Protein product: CASREDWDTEAFF.